A single sample is the source of the 4 T cell receptor beta chains below, sequenced in a study of cytomegalovirus exposure and HLA in healthy donors (dated by TCRdb to 2016 to 2017). The library was obtained by the immunoSEQ multiplex PCR assay. TCRdb obtained this table from immuneACCESS and retained in-frame rearrangements with V and J assigned. These tables miss some clones; where compared with another copy, unresolved V genes account for less than half of the shortfall, and the remainder is unexplained. Within this sample are over 150,000 clones, with about 82% of them counted one time only. The leading ten clones occupy over 2% of the sample. The specimen was PBMCs. These TCRs come from a human donor in good health.

The chain has TRBV7-9 and TRBJ2-5; possible D gene TRBD2, 5 bases. Germline V gene lookup returns CDR1 SEHNR and CDR2 FQNEAQ (reference sequence). CDR3 size: 15 residues. V was shortened by 1 base and J by 5 bases, with 14 bases between the two germline ends. CDR3 sequence: CASSLVAGSGETQYF. Written as DNA, the CDR3 is TGTGCCAGCAGCTTAGTGGCGGGTTCGGGGGAGACCCAGTACTTC.

The rearrangement links TRBV7-6 to TRBJ2-7; D is possibly TRBD1 (7 bases). Germline V gene data show CDR1 as SGHVS and CDR2 as FNYEAQ. V shed 5 bases and J shed 7 bases, with 30 bases lying between them. CDR3 length: 18 amino acids. CDR3 amino acids: CASSVGRQGGRRRVEQYF. Written as DNA, the CDR3 is TGTGCCAGCAGCGTTGGGCGACAGGGTGGGAGGCGACGCGTAGAGCAGTACTTC. Drawing the rest from reference TRBV7-6 and TRBJ2-7, the complete variable domain is GAGVSQSPRYKVTKRGQDVALRCDPISGHVSLYWYRQALGQGPEFLTYFNYEAQQDKSGLPNDRFSAERPEGSISTLTIQRTEQRDSAMYRCASSVGRQGGRRRVEQYFGPGTRLTVT.

V usage is TRBV4-2 and J usage is TRBJ2-7; 10 positions agree with TRBD2. Unmatched junction bases numbered 7, after V lost 0 bases and J lost 2 bases. The germline V gene has CDR1 LGHNA and CDR2 YNFKEQ. CDR3 length: 17 amino acids. The CDR3 is CASSQDFASGGTYEQYF. The DNA of the CDR3 is TGTGCCAGCAGCCAAGATTTCGCTAGCGGGGGAACCTACGAGCAGTACTTC.

V and J are TRBV5-1 and TRBJ2-7; TRBD2 might be the D (6 bases). Trimming removed 0 bases from V and 2 bases from J, with 9 bases in between. The CDR3 is made up of 14 amino acids. Per germline, CDR1 SGHRS and CDR2 YFSETQ. The CDR3 region has the DNA TGCGCCAGCAGCTTGGGACCGGGGGCCTACGAGCAGTACTTC. It is translated as CASSLGPGAYEQYF.